This T cell receptor (beta chain) emerged from a study of blood T cells in healthy people across ages. A J-beta primer mix and a sample-barcoded 5' primer were used in a second PCR of about 7 to 12 cycles. TCRdb analysed the 5' RACE reads with MiXCR anew, one entry per CDR3 protein. The sample lists around 1,700,000 distinct CDR3 sequences, 28% occurring once. The study isolated at least 7 million PBMCs from each sample. Germline values: CDR1 SGHTA, CDR2 FQGNSA. The CDR3 extends over 14 amino acids. The V and J ends lost 4 bases and 1 base respectively, with 10 bases between them. The receptor was derived from a woman between 25 and 40 years old in good health. The source material was blood. The chain combines TRBV7-2 with TRBJ1-2, with D unresolved. The CDR3 nucleotides read TGTGCCAGCAGCTGGGGTAGACGTAACTATGGCTACACCTTC. This translates into CASSWGRRNYGYTF. Full variable domain (missing parts from reference TRBV7-2 and TRBJ1-2): GAGVSQSPSNKVTEKGKDVELRCDPISGHTALYWYRQSLGQGLEFLIYFQGNSAPDKSGLPSDRFSAERTGGSVSTLTIQRTQQEDSAVYLCASSWGRRNYGYTFGSGTRLTVV.